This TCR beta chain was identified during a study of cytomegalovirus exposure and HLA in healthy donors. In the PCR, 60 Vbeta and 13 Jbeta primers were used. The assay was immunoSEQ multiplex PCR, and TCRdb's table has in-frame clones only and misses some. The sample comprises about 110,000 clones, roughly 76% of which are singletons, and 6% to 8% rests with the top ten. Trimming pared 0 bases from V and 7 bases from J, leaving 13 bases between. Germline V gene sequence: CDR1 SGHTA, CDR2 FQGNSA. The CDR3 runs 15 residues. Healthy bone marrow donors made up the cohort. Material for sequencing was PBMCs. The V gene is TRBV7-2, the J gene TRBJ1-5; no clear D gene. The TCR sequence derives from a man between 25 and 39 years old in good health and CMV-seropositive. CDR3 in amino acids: CASSLAEGAGQPQHF. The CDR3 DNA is TGTGCCAGCAGCTTAGCGGAGGGCGCGGGGCAGCCCCAGCATTTT.